This T cell receptor beta chain comes out of a study of OX40 agonist ivuxolimab in advanced cancers. Overall study context: The study enrolled dose-escalation patients with hepatocellular carcinoma, melanoma, renal cell or head and neck cancer.

Produced via immunoSEQ multiplex PCR; TCRdb's table is partial and in-frame only. The data hold 90,000 to 100,000 clones, with around 85% observed a single time. Per the germline V gene, CDR1 is SNHLY and CDR2 is FYNNEI. With 6 bases clipped from V and 0 bases from J, the junction kept 5 bases outside the gene matches. CDR3 length: 15 amino acids. The starting material was CD4+ or CD8+ T cells sorted from blood, obtained in a trial of the OX40 agonist ivuxolimab. The receptor's source is an adult with an advanced solid tumor such as melanoma, head and neck, liver or kidney cancer. The chain joins TRBV2 to TRBJ2-7, with TRBD2 matching 10 bases. The CDR3 loop reads CASSPSGGASYEQYV. The CDR3 DNA reads as TGTGCCAGCAGCCCCAGCGGGGGGGCCTCCTACGAGCAGTACGTC.